The clone carrying this T cell receptor (beta chain) came up a few times. What it binds is unknown. The source of the sample is a study of CD8 T cells in ankylosing spondylitis. General study points: Some of the motif variants had earlier been found in reactive arthritis patients' fluid and blood. Researchers report that disease-linked clones proved CD8+ and relatively rare in peripheral blood. Characteristic, it appeared, of ankylosing spondylitis blood was a TCR beta motif of seven or eight highly homologous variants. The authors reported significant enrichment of disease-linked clones in matched ankylosing spondylitis synovial fluid.

TCR beta libraries were made by quantitative 5'-RACE with molecular barcodes. Via MiXCR, TCRdb re-called the 5' RACE reads, giving one row per CDR3 protein. The table has about 390,000 distinct CDR3 sequences, about 20% seen once. The V gene end was trimmed by 5 bases and the J gene end by 7 bases; junction bases not matched to a gene: 15. The CDR3 has 17 amino acids. CDR1 LGHDT and CDR2 YNNKEL come from the germline V gene (reference sequence). Sample: blood, either unsorted or a sorted T cell fraction (not recorded which). This sequence originates from a male donor with ankylosing spondylitis. V is TRBV3-1 and J is TRBJ2-1; 9 positions match TRBD1. The CDR3 DNA reads as TGTGCCAGCAGCGAAATCTTTGGCTTGACAGGGGGTAATGAGCAGTTCTTC. The encoded protein is CASSEIFGLTGGNEQFF.